This is a list of T cell receptor beta chains from one sample in a study of cytomegalovirus exposure and HLA in healthy donors. TCRdb's table, derived via immunoSEQ multiplex PCR, lists solely in-frame clones and lacks some. The sample has about 140,000 clones, 80% to 85% seen once; the top ten hold 1.2%. Sequences were obtained from PBMCs. These receptor sequences come from a female donor in good health and CMV-seronegative. The CDR3 runs from the conserved cysteine through the conserved F or W. A D gene is named only where the DNA matches it firmly. Expanded clones get a size class; other rows say once, few or many, or leave the size out.

J gene | D gene | V gene | clone size | CDR3 protein | CDR3 DNA
TRBJ1-5 | NA | TRBV7-6 | NA | CASSGQSNQPQHF | TGTGCCAGCAGTGGACAGAGCAATCAGCCCCAGCATTTT
TRBJ1-5 | TRBD1 | TRBV2 | NA | CASSEGTGGQPQHF | TGTGCCAGCAGTGAAGGGACAGGGGGTCAGCCCCAGCATTTT
TRBJ2-1 | TRBD2 | TRBV4-2 | NA | CASSPQREGGEQFF | TGTGCCAGCAGCCCGCAGCGGGAGGGTGGTGAGCAGTTCTTC
TRBJ2-7 | NA | TRBV4-1 | NA | CASSQLPGEPSYEQYF | TGCGCCAGCAGCCAATTGCCGGGAGAGCCCTCCTACGAGCAGTACTTC
TRBJ2-7 | NA | TRBV30 | NA | CAWSGASDTYEQYF | TGTGCCTGGAGTGGGGCTAGCGACACCTACGAGCAGTACTTC
TRBJ2-5 | NA | TRBV10-2 | NA | CASNGDSLVETQYF | TGCGCCAGCAACGGGGACTCCCTGGTGGAGACCCAGTACTTC
TRBJ2-1 | TRBD2 | TRBV7-6 | once | CASSSIPGLAGEVNEQFF | TGTGCCAGCAGCTCGATCCCCGGGCTAGCGGGAGAGGTCAATGAGCAGTTCTTC
TRBJ2-2 | TRBD2 | TRBV5-4 | NA | CASSTDPGLAITGELFF | TGTGCCAGCAGCACAGACCCGGGACTAGCGATCACCGGGGAGCTGTTTTTT
TRBJ1-1 | NA | TRBV5-4 | NA | CASSLSGGSTEAFF | TGTGCCAGCAGCTTGTCCGGGGGGAGCACTGAAGCTTTCTTT
TRBJ2-7 | TRBD1 | TRBV29-1 | NA | CSVQGQGMVSFEQYF | TGCAGCGTCCAGGGACAGGGGATGGTTTCGTTCGAGCAGTACTTC
TRBJ1-4 | TRBD1 | TRBV19 | NA | CASSIVGQGKSEKLFF | TGTGCCAGTAGTATAGTGGGACAGGGAAAGTCGGAAAAACTGTTTTTT
TRBJ2-5 | TRBD1 | TRBV15 | once | CATSRAQGQGPLRKETQYF | TGTGCCACCAGCAGAGCACAGGGACAGGGGCCCCTTCGGAAAGAGACCCAGTACTTC
TRBJ2-1 | TRBD1 | TRBV28 | NA | CASSYYPGQGYNEQFF | TGTGCCAGCAGTTACTATCCGGGACAGGGATACAATGAGCAGTTCTTC
TRBJ1-1 | NA | TRBV9 | NA | CASSTSAGMDTEAFF | TGTGCCAGCAGCACTTCGGCAGGGATGGACACTGAAGCTTTCTTT
TRBJ2-7 | NA | TRBV27 | NA | CASSLSMGNSYEQYF | TGTGCCAGCAGTTTATCGATGGGCAACTCCTACGAGCAGTACTTC
TRBJ1-5 | NA | TRBV6-1 | NA | CASSPQGFQPQHF | TGTGCCAGCAGTCCTCAGGGGTTTCAGCCCCAGCATTTT
TRBJ1-1 | TRBD1 | TRBV6-1 | NA | CASSAAGGTEAFF | TGTGCCAGCAGTGCGGCAGGGGGCACTGAAGCTTTCTTT
TRBJ2-5 | TRBD2 | TRBV4-1 | NA | CASSPRASGQETQYF | TGCGCCAGCAGCCCCCGGGCTAGCGGCCAAGAGACCCAGTACTTC
TRBJ2-7 | NA | TRBV10-2 | few | CASSLANEQYF | TGCGCCAGCAGCCTAGCCAACGAGCAGTACTTC
TRBJ2-7 | NA | TRBV19 | NA | CASSRSPGRGYEQYF | TGTGCCAGTAGCCGCTCCCCCGGGAGAGGATACGAGCAGTACTTC
TRBJ2-1 | NA | TRBV19 | NA | CASSGRYNEQFF | TGTGCCAGTAGTGGCAGATACAATGAGCAGTTCTTC
TRBJ2-3 | TRBD2 | TRBV28 | NA | CGTGLAGGGFTDTQYF | TGTGGGACGGGACTAGCGGGAGGGGGTTTCACAGATACGCAGTATTTT
TRBJ2-1 | TRBD2 | TRBV13 | NA | CASSSGLAGGEQFF | TGTGCCAGCAGCTCGGGACTAGCGGGAGGTGAGCAGTTCTTC
TRBJ1-1 | NA | TRBV29-1 | NA | CSVQRGTTEAFF | TGCAGCGTTCAACGGGGGACCACTGAAGCTTTCTTT
TRBJ1-5 | TRBD1 | TRBV7-6 | few | CASSPGTVNQPQHF | TGTGCCAGCAGCCCTGGGACAGTCAATCAGCCCCAGCATTTT
TRBJ1-1 | NA | TRBV25-1 | few | CASSEYWHTYGGEAFF | TGTGCCAGCAGTGAATATTGGCACACCTACGGCGGTGAAGCTTTCTTT
TRBJ2-6 | TRBD1 | TRBV15 | NA | CATSRDHGTGNSGANVLTF | TGTGCCACCAGCAGAGATCACGGGACAGGGAACTCTGGGGCCAACGTCCTGACTTTC
TRBJ2-7 | NA | TRBV28 | NA | CASRVGTPIPTYEQYF | TGTGCCAGCAGGGTGGGGACACCAATCCCTACCTACGAGCAGTACTTC
TRBJ1-5 | NA | TRBV30 | NA | CAWRAVGEVPQHF | TGTGCCTGGAGGGCAGTCGGGGAGGTACCCCAGCATTTT